A selection of T cell receptor beta chains follows, all from one sample in a study of blood T cell repertoires in COVID-19. Some clones are missing from TCRdb's copy, which holds only in-frame ones; the method was immunoSEQ multiplex PCR. The table has about 200,000 clones, around four fifths seen once. Sequencing was carried out using peripheral blood. These receptors were obtained from a man aged 55 to 69 with COVID-19, enrolled during active disease. Both conserved end residues are part of each CDR3. The D gene is left open where the match is weak. Clone size is not always given. Where it is, it says once, few, many or a class for expanded clones.

v_gene,abundance,d_gene,j_gene,CDR3nt,CDR3aa
TRBV7-9,NA,NA,TRBJ1-5,TGTGCCAGCAGCTTAGGGCCCGAGGGCAATCAGCCCCAGCATTTT,CASSLGPEGNQPQHF
TRBV5-1,NA,NA,TRBJ1-5,TGCGCCAGCAGCCCGGACAGTACTTTCAATCAGCCCCAGCATTTT,CASSPDSTFNQPQHF
TRBV11-2,NA,NA,TRBJ1-1,TGTGCCAGCAGCTTCATGAACACTGAAGCTTTCTTT,CASSFMNTEAFF
TRBV4-2,NA,NA,TRBJ1-4,TGTGCCAGCAGCCAAGAAGCTTGGGCTATTCGAGAAAAACTGTTTTTT,CASSQEAWAIREKLFF
TRBV10-1,few,NA,TRBJ2-2,TGCGCCAGCAGTTTTCAGGGATCCGGGGAGCTGTTTTTT,CASSFQGSGELFF
TRBV5-4,NA,NA,TRBJ2-1,TGTGCCAGCAGCTTGGTTCAGGCTCCCTACAATGAGCAGTTCTTC,CASSLVQAPYNEQFF
TRBV7-2,NA,NA,TRBJ1-6,TGTGCCAGCAGCTTAATACGACAGGCGAATTCACCCCTCCACTTT,CASSLIRQANSPLHF
TRBV30,NA,NA,TRBJ2-6,TGTGCCGCGGCCGAGGCCAACGTCCTGACTTTC,CAAAEANVLTF
TRBV30,NA,NA,TRBJ1-2,TGTGCCTGGAGTGTAGGGGGAGCCTATGGCTACACCTTC,CAWSVGGAYGYTF
TRBV6-5,NA,NA,TRBJ2-7,TGTGCCAGCCGCGCGCTGGACTCCGCCTACGAGCAGTACTTC,CASRALDSAYEQYF
TRBV18,NA,TRBD1,TRBJ1-5,TGTGCCAGCTCGGGACAGAACAATCAGCCCCAGCATTTT,CASSGQNNQPQHF
TRBV29-1,NA,NA,TRBJ2-1,TGCAGCGTTGATCTAGGGCAGTTCTTC,CSVDLGQFF
TRBV5-6,few,TRBD1,TRBJ2-4,TGTGCCAGCAGCTTGTTTCTGACAGGGTGGGACATTCAGTACTTC,CASSLFLTGWDIQYF
TRBV5-1,NA,NA,TRBJ2-2,TGCGCCAGCAGCCTCCGGGACTCCCACGGGGAGCTGTTTTTT,CASSLRDSHGELFF
TRBV7-9,NA,TRBD1,TRBJ2-4,TGTGCCAGCAGCTTAGGATTACAGGGGGCGGACATTCAGTACTTC,CASSLGLQGADIQYF
TRBV14,NA,NA,TRBJ1-6,TGTGCCAGCAGCCAAAATCAGTATTCACCCCTCCACTTT,CASSQNQYSPLHF
TRBV6-1,once,NA,TRBJ1-1,TGTGCCAGCAGTGAACGGGGGGCGCTTGGTACTGAAGCTTTCTTT,CASSERGALGTEAFF
TRBV28,NA,NA,TRBJ2-7,TGTGCCAGCCAAGGCCGGGACAAGTCCTACGAGCAGTACTTC,CASQGRDKSYEQYF
TRBV3-1/TRBV3-2,NA,NA,TRBJ2-2,TGTGCCAGCAGCCGAAGCCTCACCGGGGAGCTGTTTTTT,CASSRSLTGELFF
TRBV19,NA,NA,TRBJ1-6,TGTGCCAGTAGTATAGGGTCCCACTTGGATAATTCACCCCTCCACTTT,CASSIGSHLDNSPLHF
TRBV7-9,NA,NA,TRBJ1-4,TGTGCCAGCAGCCCCCCAGGGGAGTGGATTGAAAAACTGTTTTTT,CASSPPGEWIEKLFF
TRBV19,NA,TRBD1,TRBJ1-5,TGTGCCAGCGCGGGACAGTGGGAACGGCCCCAGCATTTT,CASAGQWERPQHF
TRBV25-1,NA,NA,TRBJ1-2,TGTGCCAGCAGTGAATCCGGGCTCGGGGACTATGGCTACACCTTC,CASSESGLGDYGYTF